This TCR beta chain was obtained from a study of T cell repertoires in aging, cancer and after chemotherapy. Study information: Donors were grouped into six age bands spanning 30 or younger through 70 or older. General study findings and limits: Untreated cancer patients had significantly lower blood TCR diversity than age-matched healthy donors.

A few counts support this clonotype. The target antigen is unknown. The template was genomic DNA from peripheral blood, not RNA. Multiplex touch-down PCR with TRB-A/B primers amplified rearranged V-D-J TRB sequences. TCRdb reanalysed the multiplex PCR reads using MiXCR and keeps one entry per CDR3 protein. The sample records about 6,600 distinct CDR3 sequences, approximately 22% being singletons. Germline V lookup: CDR1 DFQATT, CDR2 SNEGSKA (reference sequence). J gave up 4 bases and V 0 bases, and 8 bases lay outside the gene matches. CDR3 length: 15 residues. This chain connects TRBV20-1 to TRBJ2-5, with 7 bases lining up with TRBD2. The clonotype originates from a human donor with a blood cancer. Sequenced input: blood. This CDR3 reads CSAREPSGIPETQYF. DNA for the CDR3: TGCAGTGCTAGAGAACCAAGCGGGATCCCAGAGACCCAGTACTTC.